This TCR beta chain stems from a study of blood T cell repertoires in COVID-19. Study at large: The United States, Italy and Spain supplied acute and convalescent COVID-19 samples.

Source study methods: Amplified reference gene primers provided the basis for estimating nucleated cell counts. The protocol was immunoSEQ multiplex PCR, while the TCRdb copy is restricted to in-frame clones and leaves out a portion. V and J calls and clone size are those listed in that table; D and trimming were worked out from the DNA. Found here are 60,000 to 90,000 clones, 86% of them singletons; the top ten hold 15% to 20%. Germline CDR1 SNHLY, CDR2 FYNNEI. This CDR3 is 13 amino acids long. V was cut by 7 bases and J by 8 bases, with 14 bases left in between. The sequenced sample was peripheral blood. This receptor was taken from a human donor in a cohort sampled during active COVID-19. The chain carries TRBV2 and TRBJ2-2; D is unclear. The CDR3 DNA is TGTGCCAGCACCCTGCCGAGCCCGGGGGAGCTGTTTTTT. Translated, it gives CASTLPSPGELFF.